Listed below are T cell receptor beta chains from one sample, sequenced in a study of cytomegalovirus exposure and HLA in healthy donors. Repertoires were generated with immunoSEQ multiplex PCR, while TCRdb's copy carries only in-frame clones and drops some. The sample lists about 180,000 clones; less than 85% were seen once. Sequencing used PBMCs. The receptors originated from a boy between 2 and 15 years old in good health and CMV-seronegative. Both conserved end residues are part of each CDR3. Each record gives: J gene, D gene, clone size, V gene, CDR3 protein, CDR3 DNA. The D gene is left open where the match is weak. The size entry is marked missing in some rows and otherwise reads once, few, many or a size class.

TRBJ1-1 TRBD1 . TRBV7-9 CASSDTQGAGTEAFF TGTGCCAGCAGCGACACTCAGGGGGCCGGGACTGAAGCTTTCTTT
TRBJ2-7 TRBD2 . TRBV28 CASSLFRAGGREQYF TGTGCCAGCAGTTTATTTAGGGCGGGAGGGCGCGAGCAGTACTTC
TRBJ1-2 TRBD1 . TRBV9 CASSVATGARDGYTF TGTGCCAGCAGCGTAGCGACAGGGGCTCGAGATGGCTACACCTTC
TRBJ2-3 TRBD1 . TRBV18 CASSPTGGRGDTQYF TGTGCCAGCTCACCGACAGGGGGCCGAGGAGATACGCAGTATTTT
TRBJ1-5 . . TRBV9 CASSVGGREGQPQHF TGTGCCAGCAGCGTGGGGGGGCGCGAGGGTCAGCCCCAGCATTTT
TRBJ2-2 . few TRBV6-5 CASRIQGSYTGELFF TGTGCCAGCAGAATCCAGGGTTCGTACACCGGGGAGCTGTTTTTT
TRBJ1-5 . . TRBV6-5 CASSYSKSGPQHF TGTGCCAGCAGTTACTCGAAAAGCGGGCCCCAGCATTTT
TRBJ2-3 TRBD2 . TRBV30 CAWSVTGGSTDTQYF TGTGCCTGGAGTGTAACGGGGGGGAGCACAGATACGCAGTATTTT
TRBJ1-2 TRBD1 . TRBV5-1 CASSLSGTDYGYTF TGCGCCAGCAGCTTATCCGGGACAGACTATGGCTACACCTTC
TRBJ2-1 TRBD1 . TRBV29-1 CSVEDGFGRGNQNEQFF TGCAGCGTTGAAGATGGGTTCGGCAGGGGGAATCAGAATGAGCAGTTCTTC
TRBJ2-7 . . TRBV27 CASSRQGGEQYF TGTGCCAGCAGCCGACAGGGAGGCGAGCAGTACTTC
TRBJ2-1 . . TRBV9 CASRGTSNEQFF TGTGCCAGCCGGGGGACCAGCAATGAGCAGTTCTTC
TRBJ1-2 . . TRBV5-6 CASSPYRVTGGYTF TGTGCCAGCAGCCCCTACAGGGTCACGGGTGGCTACACCTTC
TRBJ1-4 TRBD1 few TRBV13 CASSPFFGTGYEKLFF TGTGCCAGCAGCCCGTTTTTCGGGACAGGGTACGAAAAACTGTTTTTT
TRBJ1-3 . . TRBV6-6 CASVIGDTIYF TGTGCCAGCGTAATTGGAGACACCATATATTTT
TRBJ2-7 TRBD2 . TRBV4-1 CASSQVASGGPSYEQYF TGCGCCAGCAGCCAAGTGGCTAGCGGGGGCCCCTCCTACGAGCAGTACTTC
TRBJ1-4 . once TRBV9 CASSVAGSPLEKLFF TGTGCCAGCAGCGTAGCAGGGTCCCCATTAGAAAAACTGTTTTTT
TRBJ2-1 TRBD2 . TRBV29-1 CSVVIRYPSGSYNEQFF TGCAGCGTTGTAATCCGGTACCCTAGCGGCTCCTACAATGAGCAGTTCTTC